This T cell receptor (beta chain) was sequenced during a study of regulatory T cells in long-lasting Graves disease. Study as a whole: Patients newly diagnosed with Graves' had been on antithyroid drugs for under 3 months. Findings and caveats of the study: TRBV28, TRBJ1-2 and TRBJ2-5 emerged as the favored segments in persistent disease. The work looked only at peripheral blood and did not look at thyroid tissue.

For TCR beta, libraries came from iRepertoire HTBI primers and Arm-PCR of CDR3 regions. TCRdb called the multiplex PCR reads again in MiXCR, with one record for every CDR3 protein. The data contain fewer than 650,000 distinct CDR3 sequences, about 15% of them singletons. Germline CDR1 reads WSHSY; CDR2 reads SAAADI. V was pared by 0 bases and J by 2 bases, with 7 bases of the junction left unmatched. This CDR3 spans 17 amino acids. The time point here: newly diagnosed GD, antithyroid drugs for less than 3 months. RNA extracted from PBMCs served as the sequencing template. Patients were from an endocrinology department in Xi'an, China. This clonotype was picked up a small number of times. The antigen is not known. The same data also contributed to another study, on T cells in Graves' hyperthyroidism and ophthalmopathy.

Specimen: peripheral blood mononuclear cells (PBMCs), collected at new diagnosis, from a patient treated with antithyroid drugs. The chain joins TRBV10-2 to TRBJ2-7; 10 bases map to TRBD2. The source of this sequence is a man aged 18 to 35 with Graves disease. The CDR3 here is CASSESPLLAGAYEQYF. Here the CDR3 DNA reads TGCGCCAGCAGTGAGTCCCCTCTGCTAGCGGGAGCCTACGAGCAGTACTTC.